This TCR beta chain was retrieved from a study of CD8+ T cells in alopecia areata. Study findings and constraints: While patients received tofacitinib, many expanded lesional clones remained present in scalp and blood.

Following extraction, RNA underwent reverse transcription to cDNA, which served as the sequencing template. TCRdb's table, derived via immunoSEQ multiplex PCR, lists solely in-frame clones and lacks some. The table records some 150,000 clones, approximately 90% of them present only once. For this clone: Its specificity is unknown.

V dropped 4 bases and J dropped 5; count of bases not matched to a gene: 8. This CDR3 comprises 14 residues. In germline, CDR1 is SGHRS, CDR2 YFSETQ. As for treatment: oral pan-JAK inhibitor, 5-10 mg twice daily. This TCR was sampled from a human donor with alopecia areata. The specimen comprised CD8+ T cells sorted from blood, sampled at week 4, from a patient treated with tofacitinib. The rearrangement uses TRBV5-1 and TRBJ2-7; 8 bases align to TRBD1. The CDR3 reads CASSHGQGADEQYF. The DNA of the CDR3 is TGCGCCAGCAGCCACGGCCAGGGGGCCGACGAGCAGTACTTC.